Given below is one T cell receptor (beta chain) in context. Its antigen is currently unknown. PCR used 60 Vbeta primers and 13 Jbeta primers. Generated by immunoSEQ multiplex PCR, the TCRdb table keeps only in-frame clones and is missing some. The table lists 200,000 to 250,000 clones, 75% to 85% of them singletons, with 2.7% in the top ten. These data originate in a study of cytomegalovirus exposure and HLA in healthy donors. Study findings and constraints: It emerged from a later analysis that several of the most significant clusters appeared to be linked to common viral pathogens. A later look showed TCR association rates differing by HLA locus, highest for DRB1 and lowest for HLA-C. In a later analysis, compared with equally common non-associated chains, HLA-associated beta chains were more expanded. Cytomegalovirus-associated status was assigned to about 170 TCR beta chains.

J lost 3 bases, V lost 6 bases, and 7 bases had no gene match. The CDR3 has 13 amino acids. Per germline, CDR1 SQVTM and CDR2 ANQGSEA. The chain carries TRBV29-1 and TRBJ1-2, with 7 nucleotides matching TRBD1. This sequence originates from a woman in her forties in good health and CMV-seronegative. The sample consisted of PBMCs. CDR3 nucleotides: TGCAGCGTGCAATCTGACAGGGACTATGGCTACACCTTC. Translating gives CSVQSDRDYGYTF.